The 3 T cell receptor beta chains in this list originate from one sample, sequenced in a study of cytomegalovirus exposure and HLA in healthy donors. Generated by immunoSEQ multiplex PCR, the TCRdb table keeps only in-frame clones and is missing some. The table lists some 180,000 clones, approximately 86% of them singletons, with roughly 6.6% in the top ten. The source material was PBMCs. The source is a man aged 30-40 years in good health and CMV-seropositive.

This chain uses TRBV2 with TRBJ2-5; D uncertain. With 8 bases removed from V and 6 bases from J, the gap between germline ends came to 19 bases. This CDR3 is 14 amino acids long. Per the germline V gene, CDR1 is SNHLY and CDR2 is FYNNEI. DNA of the CDR3: TGTGCCAGCCCCTTAATAGGCACTGAGAAGACCCAGTACTTC. Amino acid sequence: CASPLIGTEKTQYF.

The chain joins TRBV2 to TRBJ1-2; 7 bases line up with TRBD1. The germline V gene encodes CDR1 SNHLY and CDR2 FYNNEI. The CDR3 extends over 15 amino acids. The V segment lost 6 bases and the J segment 7 bases; nucleotides outside the gene matches: 14. The CDR3, as DNA: TGTGCCAGCAGCCGGGAGGCAGGGGGTAAGGCTGGCTACACCTTC. Translated, it gives CASSREAGGKAGYTF.

The J gene is TRBJ2-7, the V gene TRBV19; 12 positions agree with TRBD1. The CDR3 consists of 15 residues. The V segment lost 3 bases and the J segment 3 bases; nucleotides outside the gene matches: 3. Germline V gives CDR1 LNHDA, CDR2 SQIVND (reference sequence). The CDR3 here is CASSIGTGGYYEQYF. The CDR3 DNA reads TGTGCCAGTAGTATCGGGACAGGGGGCTACTACGAGCAGTACTTC. Drawing the rest from reference TRBV19 and TRBJ2-7, the complete variable domain is DGGITQSPKYLFRKEGQNVTLSCEQNLNHDAMYWYRQDPGQGLRLIYYSQIVNDFQKGDIAEGYSVSREKKESFPLTVTSAQKNPTAFYLCASSIGTGGYYEQYFGPGTRLTVT.